Listed below are T cell receptor beta chains from one sample, sequenced in a study of cytomegalovirus exposure and HLA in healthy donors. Method: immunoSEQ multiplex PCR; TCRdb's copy keeps in-frame clones and lacks some. In the table there are about 160,000 clones, about 81% of which are singletons. What was sequenced was PBMCs. These receptors were collected from a woman between 18 and 30 years old in good health and CMV-seronegative. The CDR3 runs from the conserved cysteine through the conserved F or W. Each record gives: clone size, V gene, J gene, D gene, CDR3 DNA, CDR3 protein. D genes are given only for firm matches. Some rows mark clone size as missing; the rest say once, few, many or name a class of expanded clone.

abundance: once
v_gene: TRBV19
j_gene: TRBJ1-1
d_gene: NA
CDR3nt: TGTGCCAGTAGTATAGGAACAGTGAACACTGAAGCTTTCTTT
CDR3aa: CASSIGTVNTEAFF

abundance: few
v_gene: TRBV7-9
j_gene: TRBJ2-1
d_gene: NA
CDR3nt: TGTTCCAGCAGCGTCACAGGCTACAATGAGCAGTTCTTC
CDR3aa: CSSSVTGYNEQFF

abundance: NA
v_gene: TRBV28
j_gene: TRBJ2-5
d_gene: TRBD2
CDR3nt: TGTGCCAGCAGTTCCCGCCGGACTAGCGGGAGGGCCCAAGAGACCCAGTACTTC
CDR3aa: CASSSRRTSGRAQETQYF

abundance: once
v_gene: TRBV5-1
j_gene: TRBJ2-1
d_gene: NA
CDR3nt: TGCGCCAGCAGCTTAGACCGGGAGAACAATGAGCAGTTCTTC
CDR3aa: CASSLDRENNEQFF

abundance: NA
v_gene: TRBV2
j_gene: TRBJ2-4
d_gene: NA
CDR3nt: TGTGCCAGCAGTGTGGGGGGAAGTCGAAACATTCAGTACTTC
CDR3aa: CASSVGGSRNIQYF

abundance: NA
v_gene: TRBV29-1
j_gene: TRBJ2-7
d_gene: TRBD2
CDR3nt: TGCAGCGTGGTAGCGGGCGCCTCCTACGAGCAGTACTTC
CDR3aa: CSVVAGASYEQYF

abundance: NA
v_gene: TRBV2
j_gene: TRBJ1-1
d_gene: NA
CDR3nt: TGTGCCAGCGTCTCTCCCGAGGTGCCTGAAGCTTTCTTT
CDR3aa: CASVSPEVPEAFF

abundance: once
v_gene: TRBV28
j_gene: TRBJ2-5
d_gene: NA
CDR3nt: TGTGCCAGCAGTGTTTTCCAGACTAGACGGGGCCAAGAGACCCAGTACTTC
CDR3aa: CASSVFQTRRGQETQYF

abundance: NA
v_gene: TRBV5-1
j_gene: TRBJ2-1
d_gene: TRBD1
CDR3nt: TGCGCCAGCAGCCCGAGGACAGGGATGGCCAATGAGCAGTTCTTC
CDR3aa: CASSPRTGMANEQFF

abundance: NA
v_gene: TRBV7-3
j_gene: TRBJ2-3
d_gene: TRBD1
CDR3nt: TGTGCCAGCAGCCCGGGACAGGGGCAGTCAGATACGCAGTATTTT
CDR3aa: CASSPGQGQSDTQYF

abundance: NA
v_gene: TRBV7-8
j_gene: TRBJ1-5
d_gene: NA
CDR3nt: TGTGCCAGCAGCCGTAGTTACGGGGGTACGTTGGGGAGCAATCAGCCCCAGCATTTT
CDR3aa: CASSRSYGGTLGSNQPQHF

abundance: NA
v_gene: TRBV5-1
j_gene: TRBJ1-1
d_gene: NA
CDR3nt: TGCGCCAGCAGCTTGGTGGGACAACAGAACACTGAAGCTTTCTTT
CDR3aa: CASSLVGQQNTEAFF

abundance: NA
v_gene: TRBV14
j_gene: TRBJ1-1
d_gene: NA
CDR3nt: TGTGCCAGCAGCTTCAGGCGTGGGAACACTGAAGCTTTCTTT
CDR3aa: CASSFRRGNTEAFF

abundance: few
v_gene: TRBV4-1
j_gene: TRBJ2-1
d_gene: TRBD1
CDR3nt: TGCGCCAGCAGCTTCGACAGGGGCTATGAGCAGTTCTTC
CDR3aa: CASSFDRGYEQFF

abundance: NA
v_gene: TRBV6-5
j_gene: TRBJ2-5
d_gene: TRBD1
CDR3nt: TGTGCCAGCAGTCGGGACAGCCAAGAGACCCAGTACTTC
CDR3aa: CASSRDSQETQYF

abundance: NA
v_gene: TRBV14
j_gene: TRBJ2-7
d_gene: NA
CDR3nt: TGTGCCAGCAGCCAAGAACTCTACGAGCAGTACTTC
CDR3aa: CASSQELYEQYF

abundance: once
v_gene: TRBV15
j_gene: TRBJ2-2
d_gene: NA
CDR3nt: TGTGCCACCAGCAGAGTAGGGGGGGCCGGGGAGCTGTTTTTT
CDR3aa: CATSRVGGAGELFF

abundance: NA
v_gene: TRBV11-2
j_gene: TRBJ2-2
d_gene: NA
CDR3nt: TGTGCCAGCAGCTTAAGGGGGTCGATCACCGGGGAGCTGTTTTTT
CDR3aa: CASSLRGSITGELFF

abundance: NA
v_gene: TRBV5-1
j_gene: TRBJ2-7
d_gene: TRBD1
CDR3nt: TGCGCCAGCAGCTTGAGGGGGGACAGGGCGTACGAGCAGTACTTC
CDR3aa: CASSLRGDRAYEQYF

abundance: NA
v_gene: TRBV6-1
j_gene: TRBJ2-3
d_gene: TRBD1
CDR3nt: TGTGCCAGCAGTCCGGACAGGTTAAGCACAGATACGCAGTATTTT
CDR3aa: CASSPDRLSTDTQYF

abundance: few
v_gene: TRBV7-8
j_gene: TRBJ2-7
d_gene: TRBD2
CDR3nt: TGTGCCAGCAGCTTAGGGGAGCGGGGGCTATCCTACGAGCAGTACTTC
CDR3aa: CASSLGERGLSYEQYF

abundance: once
v_gene: TRBV2
j_gene: TRBJ2-1
d_gene: TRBD2
CDR3nt: TGTGCCAGCAGTGAAAGGGGACTAGCGGGAAGGGATGAGCAGTTCTTC
CDR3aa: CASSERGLAGRDEQFF

abundance: NA
v_gene: TRBV29-1
j_gene: TRBJ1-2
d_gene: NA
CDR3nt: TGCAGCGTTGAAGGGGCCGGTAACTATGGCTACACCTTC
CDR3aa: CSVEGAGNYGYTF

abundance: NA
v_gene: TRBV7-9
j_gene: TRBJ1-1
d_gene: NA
CDR3nt: TGTGCCAGCAGCCGAGGGGAGGGGATGAACACTGAAGCTTTCTTT
CDR3aa: CASSRGEGMNTEAFF

abundance: NA
v_gene: TRBV5-1
j_gene: TRBJ1-1
d_gene: TRBD1
CDR3nt: TGCGCCAGCAGCTGGGGGACAGTTGGAGACACTGAAGCTTTCTTT
CDR3aa: CASSWGTVGDTEAFF

abundance: NA
v_gene: TRBV7-3
j_gene: TRBJ2-7
d_gene: NA
CDR3nt: TGTGCCAGCAGCTCCGGGATCGGCGAGCAGTACTTC
CDR3aa: CASSSGIGEQYF

abundance: NA
v_gene: TRBV5-1
j_gene: TRBJ2-1
d_gene: NA
CDR3nt: TGCGCCAGCAGCCCCGAGGGGGATGAGCAGTTCTTC
CDR3aa: CASSPEGDEQFF

abundance: NA
v_gene: TRBV6-1
j_gene: TRBJ1-3
d_gene: TRBD1
CDR3nt: TGTGCCAGCAGTGACCGCAGAGGGGGCGGACAATCCCCTGGAAACACCATATATTTT
CDR3aa: CASSDRRGGGQSPGNTIYF

abundance: NA
v_gene: TRBV6-5
j_gene: TRBJ1-4
d_gene: NA
CDR3nt: TGTGCCAGCAGTTACTCGGGGGCGCGGGTTGAAAAACTGTTTTTT
CDR3aa: CASSYSGARVEKLFF